This T cell receptor (beta chain) came from a study of low-dose radiotherapy and immunotherapy resistance in tumors. The CDR3 spans 14 residues. Germline V gives CDR1 MNHEY, CDR2 SMNVEV (reference sequence). Trimming stripped 3 bases from V and 3 bases from J, with 12 bases between. This clonotype was detected a few times. Time point meaning: before trial treatment. Donors were administered nivolumab, ipilimumab, aspirin and low-dose cyclophosphamide, together with low-dose radiotherapy. Priming of first-strand cDNA relied on TRAV- and TRBV-specific primers (covering alpha and beta chains). The authors amplified TCRs for approximately 18 PCR cycles with a constant-region primer and a V-primer adapter. In vitro transcription amplified the mRNA that had been isolated. MiXCR, run by TCRdb on the reads, gives a single entry per CDR3 protein. The sample has tens of thousands of distinct CDR3 sequences; 31% are singletons.

The chain combines TRBV27 with TRBJ2-7; the D is unclear. This clonotype was sampled from a male donor with gallbladder cancer. The sample consisted of PBMCs, taken before treatment. The DNA of the CDR3 is TGTGCCAGCAGTTTTCTCCGAGGCCACTACGAGCAGTACTTC. Its protein is CASSFLRGHYEQYF.